Below, 21 T cell receptor beta chains from the same sample are listed, as sequenced in a study of post-analysis software for immune sequencing data. Their antigens are not known. Broader study findings: The five TRBV segments detected at higher frequency in patients than in controls included TRBV5-6, TRBV5-1 and TRBV20-1.

Built from TCR beta cDNA, the libraries had unique molecular identifiers in them. MiXCR, run by TCRdb on the PCR reads, gives a single entry per CDR3 protein. This sample has 400,000 to 500,000 distinct CDR3 sequences, with about 39% found just once. Input material: blood. These receptors were collected from a girl aged 2 to 9 with multiple sclerosis.

This clonotype was observed once. V and J are TRBV7-2 and TRBJ2-5; 10 bases are shared with TRBD2. V lost 0 bases to trimming and J lost 5 bases; unmatched junction nucleotides: 6. The CDR3 totals 16 residues. Germline loops: CDR1 SGHTA, CDR2 FQGNSA. CDR3 region: CASSLAKTSGVETQYF. CDR3 DNA sequence: TGTGCCAGCAGCTTAGCGAAAACTAGCGGGGTTGAGACCCAGTACTTC.

This clonotype has only a few counts. The V call is TRBV27, the J call TRBJ1-6, with D possibly matching TRBD1 (6 bases). The germline V gene encodes CDR1 MNHEY and CDR2 SMNVEV (reference sequence). The CDR3 contains 16 residues. The germline V and J ends were trimmed by 5 bases and 10 bases, with 21 bases remaining between them. The CDR3 DNA sequence: TGTGCCAGCAGTGTCGAAGGGGGGTCCTTTTTATCACCCCTCCACTTT. Translating gives CASSVEGGSFLSPLHF.

This clonotype was seen ten or more times. The genes are TRBV4-3 and TRBJ2-7; the match to TRBD1 covers 8 bases. The CDR3 is made up of 14 amino acids. Germline CDR1 reads LGHNA; CDR2 reads YSLEER. The V segment lost 3 bases and the J segment 2 bases; nucleotides outside the gene matches: 3. CDR3 region: CASSQYRGAYEQYF. DNA for the CDR3: TGCGCCAGCAGCCAGTACAGGGGGGCCTACGAGCAGTACTTC.

The chain has TRBV10-3 and TRBJ1-2; D ambiguous. CDR3 length equals 14 residues. The germline V and J ends were trimmed by 0 bases and 2 bases, with 7 bases remaining between them. Germline CDR1 is ENHRY and CDR2 is SYGVKD. The CDR3, as DNA: TGTGCCATCAGTGAGTCAAACAGCAACTATGGCTACACCTTC. Protein: CAISESNSNYGYTF.

The gene calls are TRBV6-5 and TRBJ2-1; 7 nucleotides line up with TRBD2. Germline V gives CDR1 MNHEY, CDR2 SVGAGI. Trimming cost V 5 bases and J 7 bases; bases outside gene matches: 14. The CDR3 is made up of 16 amino acids. CDR3 bases: TGTGCCAGCAGTCCCCCTTGGGGGGAGGGAGGGAATGAGCAGTTCTTC. Translating it yields CASSPPWGEGGNEQFF.

This clonotype showed up just a few times. The V call is TRBV5-1, the J call TRBJ2-1, with D unresolved. From germline, CDR1 is SGHRS and CDR2 YFSETQ. The CDR3 runs to 14 residues. Trimming cost V 4 bases and J 0 bases, with 8 bases left between them. The CDR3 reads CASSPESSYNEQFF. The DNA for the CDR3 is TGCGCCAGCAGCCCCGAAAGCTCCTACAATGAGCAGTTCTTC.

This clonotype was picked up a small number of times. This chain uses TRBV28 with TRBJ2-6; D tentatively reads TRBD1 or TRBD2 (5 bases each). From germline, CDR1 is MDHEN and CDR2 SYDVKM. The CDR3 is 16 amino acids. V was pared by 3 bases and J by 4 bases, with 13 bases between. The CDR3 DNA reads as TGTGCCAGCAGTTTGGGACCAAGAGCGGGGGCCAACGTCCTGACTTTC. It encodes CASSLGPRAGANVLTF.

This chain links TRBV7-3 with TRBJ2-1, with TRBD1 matching 8 bases. V was clipped by 1 base and J by 9 bases; unmatched bases: 8. The CDR3 contains 15 residues. Germline lookup yields CDR1 SGHTA and CDR2 FQGTGA. The CDR3 spells CASSLMGTGGGEQFF. The CDR3 region has the DNA TGTGCCAGCAGCTTAATGGGGACAGGTGGGGGTGAGCAGTTCTTC.

This chain joins TRBV28 and TRBJ2-3; 9 bases map to TRBD2. The V gene's germline CDR1 is MDHEN and CDR2 SYDVKM. V lost 3 bases, J lost 6 bases, and 19 bases stayed unmatched. The CDR3 sequence is 19 residues long. The CDR3 loop reads CASSFLFRDSGGHGDTQYF. CDR3 nucleotides: TGTGCCAGCAGTTTCCTCTTCCGGGATAGCGGGGGTCATGGGGATACGCAGTATTTT.

This clonotype was recorded a few times. The gene calls are TRBV5-1 and TRBJ2-3, with a possible D match to TRBD1 (5 bases). Germline lookup yields CDR1 SGHRS and CDR2 YFSETQ. V shed 3 bases and J shed 0 bases, with 14 bases lying between them. This CDR3 is built from 16 residues. CDR3 nucleotides: TGCGCCAGCAGCTCAACAGGAACCTCTAGCACAGATACGCAGTATTTT. Its protein product is CASSSTGTSSTDTQYF.

The rearrangement links TRBV2 to TRBJ1-1, with no clear D. The CDR3 has 13 amino acids. Germline-derived CDR1 and CDR2 are SNHLY and FYNNEI. The V end lost 6 bases, the J end lost 0 bases, and 8 bases lay between the germline ends. The CDR3 sequence: CASRTHMNTEAFF. The CDR3 DNA follows: TGTGCCAGCAGGACACATATGAACACTGAAGCTTTCTTT. Full variable domain (rest looked up from reference TRBV2 and TRBJ1-1): EPEVTQTPSHQVTQMGQEVILRCVPISNHLYFYWYRQILGQKVEFLVSFYNNEISEKSEIFDDQFSVERPDGSNFTLKIRSTKLEDSAMYFCASRTHMNTEAFFGQGTRLTVV.

The V and J genes are TRBV10-3 and TRBJ2-3; TRBD2 matches at 7 bases. V lost 4 bases, J lost 2 bases, and 9 bases stayed unmatched. There are 16 residues in the CDR3. The germline V gene encodes CDR1 ENHRY and CDR2 SYGVKD. CDR3 bases: TGTGCCATCAGTGGTTGGTCTAGCGGACTCACAGATACGCAGTATTTT. Translating gives CAISGWSSGLTDTQYF.

The rearrangement links TRBV11-1 to TRBJ1-1; the match to TRBD1 covers 8 bases. Germline CDR1 and CDR2: SGHAT and FQDESV (reference sequence). Losses at the gene ends were 4 bases for V and 2 bases for J; bases not matched to a gene: 6. CDR3 length equals 15 residues. Here the CDR3 DNA reads TGTGCCAGCAGCTACCTAGACAGGGGCAACACTGAAGCTTTCTTT. It translates to CASSYLDRGNTEAFF. Combining the CDR3 with reference TRBV11-1 and TRBJ1-1 gives the whole variable domain EAEVAQSPRYKITEKSQAVAFWCDPISGHATLYWYRQILGQGPELLVQFQDESVVDDSQLPKDRFSAERLKGVDSTLKIQPAELGDSAMYLCASSYLDRGNTEAFFGQGTRLTVV.

As to this clonotype: Mismatch with germline at one junction end may stem from a read error. This chain's CDR3 is CASSWPGTGERFF. In DNA form, the CDR3 reads TGCGCCAGCAGCTGGCCAGGCACCGGGGAGCGGTTTTTT. This chain links TRBV5-1 with TRBJ2-2; a possible D gene is TRBD2 (5 bases). The CDR3 consists of 13 residues. CDR1 is SGHRS, CDR2 YFSETQ, per germline. Looking up the rest from reference TRBV5-1 and TRBJ2-2 gives the full variable domain: KAGVTQTPRYLIKTRGQQVTLSCSPISGHRSVSWYQQTPGQGLQFLFEYFSETQRNKGNFPGRFSGRQFSNSRSEMNVSTLELGDSALYLCASSWPGTGERFFGEGSRLTVL.

The CDR3 spells CASSLWDRVQETQYF. As DNA, the CDR3 is TGTGCCAGCAGTTTATGGGACAGAGTACAAGAGACCCAGTACTTC. This chain uses TRBV28 with TRBJ2-5; the D gene is possibly TRBD1 (6 bases). The germline V gene has CDR1 MDHEN and CDR2 SYDVKM. Trimming shortened V by 0 bases and J by 2 bases, and 10 bases separated the two germline ends. The CDR3 totals 15 residues.

This clonotype has more than one count but fewer than ten. The chain employs TRBV28 and TRBJ2-7, with TRBD1 matching over 9 bases. Judging by the DNA end, TRBJ2-5 fits better; the J call may be wrong. The CDR3 is 13 amino acids. Germline CDR1 reads MDHEN; CDR2 reads SYDVKM. The CDR3 DNA reads TGTGCCAGCGAGACAGGGGGTTGGGAGACCCAGTACTTC. Protein: CASETGGWETQYF.

The V call is TRBV20-1, the J call TRBJ2-7; possibly TRBD2 for D (6 bases). The CDR3 runs to 14 residues. Per the germline V gene, CDR1 is DFQATT and CDR2 is SNEGSKA (reference sequence). The V gene lost 6 bases and the J gene lost 2 bases, with 17 bases spanning the gap. This chain's CDR3 is CSAFGGLAPYEQYF. CDR3 nucleotides: TGCAGTGCCTTTGGGGGACTTGCGCCCTACGAGCAGTACTTC.

The rearrangement joins TRBV4-2 to TRBJ2-7; the D is unclear. Trimming stripped 0 bases from V and 3 bases from J, with 6 bases between. CDR3 size: 13 residues. CDR1 is LGHNA and CDR2 is YNFKEQ in the germline V gene. CDR3 DNA sequence: TGTGCCAGCAGCCAAGATTACTACTACGAGCAGTACTTC. Residues: CASSQDYYYEQYF.

CDR3 in amino acids: CASSLFKGSNTEAFF. CDR3 bases: TGTGCCAGCAGTTTATTCAAGGGGTCGAACACTGAAGCTTTCTTT. The chain employs TRBV27 and TRBJ1-1; D may be TRBD1 (5 bases). Looked up from germline, CDR1 is MNHEY and CDR2 is SMNVEV (reference sequence). The CDR3 contains 15 residues. Deletions cut 1 base from V and 1 base from J, with 10 bases between.

The chain couples TRBV6-5 to TRBJ2-1; 7 bases match TRBD1. The CDR3 covers 13 residues. The trim removed 2 bases at V and 8 bases at J, leaving 3 bases unmatched. Germline CDR1 and CDR2: MNHEY and SVGAGI. The CDR3 region is CASSYRQGHEQFF. CDR3 in DNA: TGTGCCAGCAGTTACCGACAGGGACATGAGCAGTTCTTC.

At least ten counts were recorded for this clonotype. V gene TRBV29-1 combines with J gene TRBJ2-1; 9 nucleotides match TRBD2. The CDR3 has 13 residues. Germline CDR1 and CDR2: SQVTM and ANQGSEA. J lost 8 bases, V lost 8 bases, and 10 bases had no gene match. As DNA, the CDR3 is TGCAGCCCTGTAGCGGGAGTTTCCGATGAGCAGTTCTTC. Encoded protein: CSPVAGVSDEQFF.